This note documents a single T cell receptor (beta chain) sequence. Its antigen is currently unknown. CDR3 length: 14 residues. V dropped 9 bases and J dropped 8; count of bases not matched to a gene: 15. Germline CDR1 reads MDHEN; CDR2 reads SYDVKM. The PCR contained 60 Vbeta and 13 Jbeta primers. TCRdb's copy holds only in-frame clones and misses some; the assay was immunoSEQ multiplex PCR. The sample contains more than 50,000 clones, around 72% of which appear only once. The sample belongs to a study of cytomegalovirus exposure and HLA in healthy donors. Whole-study findings and limits: The sole available immune exposure information was CMV serostatus. Earlier analysis looked at TCR beta V segments, and most were productive about 87% or about 30% of the time.

The V gene is TRBV28, the J gene TRBJ1-2, with 7 bases identical to TRBD1. The TCR originated in a woman aged 45-60 years in good health and CMV-seropositive. The sample consisted of PBMCs. Here the CDR3 reads CASLRDSPAGGYTF. CDR3 DNA: TGTGCCAGTTTGAGGGACAGCCCGGCCGGCGGCTACACCTTC.